The 23 T cell receptor beta chains below come from one sample, sequenced in a study of T cell responses to AZD1222 COVID-19 vaccine. Only in-frame clones appear in the TCRdb table, and some are missing; sequencing was by immunoSEQ multiplex PCR. This sample has 110,000 or so clones; 88% occur once, and the top ten carry around a tenth. The sample consisted of peripheral blood, taken on day 0 of AZD1222 vaccination. The receptors stem from an adult in good health.

The sample holds a few counts of this clone. The rearrangement uses TRBV6-5 and TRBJ1-1; the match to TRBD1 covers 7 bases. Unmatched junction bases numbered 3, after V lost 0 bases and J lost 5 bases. Germline-derived CDR1 and CDR2 are MNHEY and SVGAGI. There are 14 residues in the CDR3. The CDR3 sequence: CASSYSRGGTEAFF. The CDR3 DNA follows: TGTGCCAGCAGTTACTCCAGGGGGGGGACTGAAGCTTTCTTT.

The chain joins TRBV29-1 to TRBJ2-3; the match to TRBD1 covers 8 bases. This CDR3 region has 12 residues. After removal of 8 bases from V and 5 bases from J, the junction contained 6 bases not matched to a gene. From germline, CDR1 is SQVTM and CDR2 ANQGSEA. In nucleotides, the CDR3 is TGCAGCTTGGGGACAGGCCTAGATACGCAGTATTTT. Its protein product is CSLGTGLDTQYF.

The V and J genes are TRBV27 and TRBJ2-2; a possible D gene is TRBD2 (5 bases). The V end lost 0 bases, the J end lost 7 bases, and 9 bases lay between the germline ends. The CDR3 loop spans 14 amino acids. Germline V gives CDR1 MNHEY, CDR2 SMNVEV (reference sequence). The CDR3 protein is CASSLSRGIGELFF. The CDR3 coding sequence is TGTGCCAGCAGTTTATCTCGGGGAATCGGGGAGCTGTTTTTT.

The count of this clone is one. V is TRBV7-7 and J is TRBJ2-2, with 13 bases identical to TRBD2. This CDR3 is 16 amino acids long. The germline V gene has CDR1 SSHAT and CDR2 FNYEAQ (reference sequence). Trimming cost V 4 bases and J 4 bases; bases outside gene matches: 3. CDR3 loop: CASSSLAGGPTGELFF. In nucleotides, the CDR3 is TGTGCCAGCAGCTCACTAGCGGGAGGGCCCACCGGGGAGCTGTTTTTT.

This chain connects TRBV4-3 to TRBJ1-1; D is possibly TRBD1 (5 bases). Germline-derived CDR1 and CDR2 are LGHNA and YSLEER. Trimming left V 1 base short and J 1 base short, with 19 bases between. The CDR3 has 18 amino acids. The CDR3 protein is CASSQVGEGLGENTEAFF. The CDR3 DNA sequence: TGCGCCAGCAGCCAAGTTGGAGAGGGCCTGGGGGAGAACACTGAAGCTTTCTTT.

The rearrangement uses TRBV7-2 and TRBJ1-3, with D unclear. V was trimmed by 6 bases and J by 0 bases, leaving 9 bases between them. CDR3 size: 14 residues. Germline CDR1 SGHTA, CDR2 FQGNSA. DNA of the CDR3: TGTGCCAGCAGTCGGGCCCTCTCTGGAAACACCATATATTTT. Protein product: CASSRALSGNTIYF. Using reference TRBV7-2 and TRBJ1-3 for the parts outside the CDR3, the full variable domain is GAGVSQSPSNKVTEKGKDVELRCDPISGHTALYWYRQSLGQGLEFLIYFQGNSAPDKSGLPSDRFSAERTGGSVSTLTIQRTQQEDSAVYLCASSRALSGNTIYFGEGSWLTVV.

This clone was recorded once. The chain uses TRBV30 and TRBJ1-5, with D unresolved. Germline lookup yields CDR1 GTSNPN and CDR2 SVGIG (reference sequence). With 0 bases removed from V and 6 bases from J, the gap between germline ends came to 3 bases. This CDR3 is 11 amino acids long. CDR3 sequence (DNA): TGTGCCTGGAGTGTAGGTCAGCCCCAGCATTTT. Protein sequence: CAWSVGQPQHF.

The chain couples TRBV9 to TRBJ2-7; D is uncertain. V shed 0 bases and J shed 2 bases, with 12 bases lying between them. Looked up from germline, CDR1 is SGDLS and CDR2 is YYNGEE. CDR3 length: 15 amino acids. CDR3 DNA: TGTGCCAGCAGCGTAGGGTCTCTTGGGACCTACGAGCAGTACTTC. It encodes CASSVGSLGTYEQYF. The entire variable domain, with the rest obtained from reference TRBV9 and TRBJ2-7, is as follows: DSGVTQTPKHLITATGQRVTLRCSPRSGDLSVYWYQQSLDQGLQFLIQYYNGEERAKGNILERFSAQQFPDLHSELNLSSLELGDSALYFCASSVGSLGTYEQYFGPGTRLTVT.

The V and J genes are TRBV28 and TRBJ2-5, with 12 bases aligning to TRBD2. The CDR3 runs 15 residues. Germline CDR1 is MDHEN and CDR2 is SYDVKM. With 6 bases clipped from V and 5 bases from J, the junction kept 7 bases outside the gene matches. The DNA for the CDR3 is TGTGCCAGCAGCCCACTAGCGGGAGGTCGGGAGACCCAGTACTTC. This translates into CASSPLAGGRETQYF.

V and J are TRBV4-1 and TRBJ1-2; tentatively, D is TRBD1 (6 bases). V was pared by 1 base and J by 7 bases, with 22 bases between. CDR1 and CDR2 from the germline V gene are MGHRA and YSYEKL. CDR3 length equals 17 residues. In DNA, the CDR3 is TGCGCCAGCAGCCAAGCCGCCCAACAGGGAAGTGGGGGTGGCTACACCTTC. Translating it yields CASSQAAQQGSGGGYTF.

The chain links TRBV2 to TRBJ2-1, with 7 positions matching TRBD1. Per the germline V gene, CDR1 is SNHLY and CDR2 is FYNNEI. Trimming removed 5 bases from V and 0 bases from J; junction bases left unmatched: 4. CDR3 length: 15 residues. In DNA, the CDR3 is TGTGCCAGCAGTCCACAGGGGAGCTCCTACAATGAGCAGTTCTTC. Translating it yields CASSPQGSSYNEQFF. Variable domain in full (rest from reference TRBV2 and TRBJ2-1): EPEVTQTPSHQVTQMGQEVILRCVPISNHLYFYWYRQILGQKVEFLVSFYNNEISEKSEIFDDQFSVERPDGSNFTLKIRSTKLEDSAMYFCASSPQGSSYNEQFFGPGTRLTVL.

The chain employs TRBV15 and TRBJ2-7; TRBD1 is a possible D gene (5 bases). CDR3 length equals 15 residues. From germline, CDR1 is LNHNV and CDR2 YYDKDF (reference sequence). V lost 5 bases and J lost 6, with 20 bases in between. The CDR3 reads CATSLRPAQGGEQYF. In DNA, the CDR3 is TGTGCCACCAGCCTCCGCCCCGCTCAGGGCGGCGAGCAGTACTTC.

The sample holds one count of this clone. This chain connects TRBV6-5 to TRBJ2-5, with 11 bases that match TRBD2. CDR1 is MNHEY, CDR2 SVGAGI, per germline. The CDR3 contains 14 residues. J was trimmed by 5 bases and V by 7 bases; bases with no gene match: 6. The CDR3 DNA reads TGTGCCAGCAACCTAGCGGGGGGAGATGAGACCCAGTACTTC. Encoded protein: CASNLAGGDETQYF.

This rearrangement joins TRBV2 to TRBJ2-2; D remains unclear. The V gene lost 5 bases and the J gene lost 5 bases, with 15 bases spanning the gap. CDR1 and CDR2 (germline): SNHLY, FYNNEI. The CDR3 spans 15 residues. The CDR3 region is CASSFSGDLTGELFF. CDR3 DNA sequence: TGTGCCAGCAGTTTTAGTGGAGATTTGACCGGGGAGCTGTTTTTT. The full variable domain, with the rest looked up from reference TRBV2 and TRBJ2-2, is EPEVTQTPSHQVTQMGQEVILRCVPISNHLYFYWYRQILGQKVEFLVSFYNNEISEKSEIFDDQFSVERPDGSNFTLKIRSTKLEDSAMYFCASSFSGDLTGELFFGEGSRLTVL.

J is TRBJ2-3 and V is TRBV5-4; D may correspond to TRBD1 or TRBD2 (5 bases each). CDR1 and CDR2 from the germline V gene are SGHNT and YYREEE (reference sequence). This CDR3 contains 14 residues. Trimming took 3 bases from V and 0 from J, leaving 8 bases between them. The CDR3 sequence: CASSSRDSTDTQYF. The CDR3 DNA sequence: TGTGCCAGCAGCTCCAGGGACAGCACAGATACGCAGTATTTT.

This chain links TRBV6-4 with TRBJ2-3; TRBD1 is a possible D gene (6 bases). Germline CDR1 MRHNA, CDR2 SNTAGT. The V end lost 4 bases, the J end lost 0 bases, and 11 bases lay between the germline ends. CDR3 size: 15 residues. The CDR3 is CASSGTAGSTDTQYF. The DNA for the CDR3 is TGTGCCAGCAGTGGGACAGCAGGGAGCACAGATACGCAGTATTTT.

The CDR3 nucleotides read TGTGCCAGCAACCCCGAGGGGGGATCAGATACGCAGTATTTT. Translation gives CASNPEGGSDTQYF. This chain connects TRBV28 to TRBJ2-3; D possibly matches TRBD1 or TRBD2 (6 bases each). The CDR3 runs to 14 residues. Per the germline V gene, CDR1 is MDHEN and CDR2 is SYDVKM. V was pared by 7 bases and J by 4 bases, with 15 bases between. The full variable domain, in which reference TRBV28 and TRBJ2-3 provide the parts outside the CDR3, is DVKVTQSSRYLVKRTGEKVFLECVQDMDHENMFWYRQDPGLGLRLIYFSYDVKMKEKGDIPEGYSVSREKKERFSLILESASTNQTSMYLCASNPEGGSDTQYFGPGTRLTVL.

This sequence joins TRBV7-9 and TRBJ1-1; D is ambiguous. The V end lost 5 bases, the J end lost 5 bases, and 12 bases lay between the germline ends. Germline V gene data show CDR1 as SEHNR and CDR2 as FQNEAQ (reference sequence). There are 13 residues in the CDR3. The DNA for the CDR3 is TGTGCCAGCAGCGTAAGTACTGGGACTGAAGCTTTCTTT. It translates to CASSVSTGTEAFF.

This chain connects TRBV6-5 to TRBJ2-7, with TRBD2 matching 11 bases. CDR3 length: 16 amino acids. The J segment lost 2 bases and the V segment lost 4 bases, leaving 7 bases of the junction unmatched. From germline, CDR1 is MNHEY and CDR2 SVGAGI. In nucleotides, the CDR3 is TGTGCCAGCAGTTCCGCGACTAGCGGGAACCCCTACGAGCAGTACTTC. This sequence encodes CASSSATSGNPYEQYF.

The chain employs TRBV3-1 (or the pseudogene TRBV3-2) and TRBJ2-2; TRBD2 agrees at 8 bases. Germline values: CDR1 LGHDT, CDR2 YNNKEL (reference sequence). CDR3 length: 14 amino acids. With 3 bases clipped from V and 10 bases from J, the junction kept 7 bases outside the gene matches. The CDR3 loop is CASSHEAGGAELFF. The CDR3, as DNA: TGTGCCAGCAGCCACGAGGCGGGGGGAGCGGAGCTGTTTTTT.

V usage is TRBV9 and J usage is TRBJ2-1; TRBD2 agrees at 7 bases. Per germline, CDR1 SGDLS and CDR2 YYNGEE. This CDR3 has 14 residues. V gave up 3 bases and J gave up 4 bases; unmatched junction bases: 4. This CDR3 is CASSGRTRYNEQFF. CDR3 in DNA: TGTGCCAGCAGCGGCAGGACTAGATACAATGAGCAGTTCTTC.

This clone has just one count. This sequence joins TRBV7-2 and TRBJ1-6; 8 bases line up with TRBD1. Germline V gene data show CDR1 as SGHTA and CDR2 as FQGNSA. Losses at the gene ends were 7 bases for V and 6 bases for J; bases not matched to a gene: 5. This CDR3 is 14 amino acids long. The CDR3 sequence: CASTGTGRNSPLHF. The CDR3, as DNA: TGTGCCAGCACCGGGACAGGCCGTAATTCACCCCTCCACTTT.

In this sample, this clone turned up a few times. The rearrangement joins TRBV11-2 to TRBJ1-2; D is possibly TRBD1 (6 bases). CDR1 is SGHAT and CDR2 is FQNNGV in the germline V gene. Trimming took 4 bases from V and 6 from J, leaving 18 bases between them. There are 15 residues in the CDR3. This CDR3 reads CASSSLTGRRNGYTF. The CDR3 DNA follows: TGTGCCAGCAGCTCACTGACAGGAAGGAGAAATGGCTACACCTTC.